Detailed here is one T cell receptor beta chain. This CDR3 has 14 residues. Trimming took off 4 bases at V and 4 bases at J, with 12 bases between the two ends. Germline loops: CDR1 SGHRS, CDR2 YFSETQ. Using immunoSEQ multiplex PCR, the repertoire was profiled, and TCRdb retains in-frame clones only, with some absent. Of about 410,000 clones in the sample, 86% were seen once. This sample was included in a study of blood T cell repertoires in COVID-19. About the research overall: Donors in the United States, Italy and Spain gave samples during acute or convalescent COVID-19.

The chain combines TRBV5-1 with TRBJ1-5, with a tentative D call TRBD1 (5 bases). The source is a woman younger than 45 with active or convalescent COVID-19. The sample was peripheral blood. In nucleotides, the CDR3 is TGCGCCAGCAGCCCCGGAGGGGATAATCAGCCCCAGCATTTT. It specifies CASSPGGDNQPQHF.